This T cell receptor (beta chain) was sequenced during a study of cytomegalovirus exposure and HLA in healthy donors. To note about this clone: Antigen unknown.

Overall study findings and caveats: An analysis was carried out later, and it reportedly showed fewer N-insertions in an Asian-associated ancestry cluster than the roughly 700-donor mean. Listed as cytomegalovirus-associated were 164 TCR beta chains. A later analysis linked some 18,000 TCR beta sequences to HLA alleles at 0.05 false discovery rate.

V lost 4 bases to trimming and J lost 7 bases, with 18 bases between them. The CDR3 sequence is 15 residues long. Germline V gene data show CDR1 as SGDLS and CDR2 as YYNGEE. The PCR made use of 60 Vbeta and 13 Jbeta primers. Some clones are missing from TCRdb's copy, which holds only in-frame ones; the method was immunoSEQ multiplex PCR. Here the sample spans 90,000 to 120,000 clones, approximately 82% being singletons. Specimen: PBMCs. The clonotype comes from a woman younger than 35 in good health and CMV-seronegative. The chain is built from TRBV9 and TRBJ1-3; D possibly corresponds to TRBD1 (5 bases). This CDR3 reads CASSTDRGGRNTIYF. CDR3 DNA sequence: TGTGCCAGCAGCACTGACCGCGGGGGTAGGAACACCATATATTTT.